Given below is one T cell receptor beta chain in context. Its antigen is as yet unknown. The PCR contained 60 Vbeta and 13 Jbeta primers. Sequencing used immunoSEQ multiplex PCR; TCRdb keeps in-frame clones, though not all of them. The sample includes around 150,000 clones, about 80% of them seen just once. Germline loops: CDR1 SEHNR, CDR2 FQNEAQ (reference sequence). The CDR3 totals 14 residues. Trimming took off 2 bases at V and 8 bases at J, with 10 bases between the two ends. This record belongs to a study of cytomegalovirus exposure and HLA in healthy donors. Study-level findings and limits: Sequences of the TCR beta chain were said to predict the HLA-A and HLA-B alleles of most subjects accurately. Most sequenced TCRs were rare (though some public TCRs occurred in many donors). Earlier results showed most TCR beta V segments being productive about 87% or about 30% of the time. CMV serostatus was the sole immune exposure information available.

Sequences were obtained from PBMCs. This chain connects TRBV7-9 to TRBJ1-6, with D possibly matching TRBD1 (5 bases). The receptor comes from a man between 25 and 39 years old in good health and CMV-seronegative. The DNA for the CDR3 is TGTGCCAGCAGCTTAACGGCGGGGGATTCACCCCTCCACTTT. It yields the protein CASSLTAGDSPLHF.